The sequence of this TCR beta chain was determined in a study of vaccination effects on CD4 cells after COVID-19. Study at large: Prior to sequencing, the ViraFEST assay stimulated PBMC with viral peptide pools, which expanded the antigen-specific CD4+ T cells. Cultures used 1.5 million to 2 million PBMC per well, approximately 9.7 IU/ml IL-2 and approximately 10 ug/ml peptides. Samples collected post-vaccine were obtained a median of 72 days after the second dose.

Concerning this clone: The antigen is not known.

V was cut by 3 bases and J by 0 bases, with 15 bases left in between. Germline assignment: CDR1 LGHNA and CDR2 YSLEER. The CDR3 extends over 18 amino acids. Generated by immunoSEQ multiplex PCR, the TCRdb table keeps only in-frame clones and is missing some. The sample records tens of thousands of clones, 73% being singletons. Around day 10 of culture, CD4+ T cells were separated out. Vaccination of participants consisted of two doses of either the BNT162b2 or mRNA-1273 vaccine. This receptor was obtained from a human donor who received a COVID-19 vaccine. This rearrangement joins TRBV4-3 to TRBJ2-6, with D perhaps assigned TRBD1 or TRBD2 (5 bases each). Sequencing was performed on CD4+ T cells from PBMCs cultured without peptide, taken after COVID-19 vaccination. In nucleotides, the CDR3 is TGCGCCAGCAGCCAGCTGGGGACGGTTACCTCTGGGGCCAACGTCCTGACTTTC. Its protein is CASSQLGTVTSGANVLTF.